The 32 T cell receptor beta chains in this list originate from one sample, sequenced in a study of blood T cell repertoires in COVID-19. Clones were sequenced by immunoSEQ multiplex PCR, and TCRdb holds only the in-frame ones, with some missing. Among some 320,000 clones, more than 75% were seen once, and the ten largest hold roughly 2.5%. Sequenced: PBMCs or T cells enriched from blood (not recorded which). Receptor source: a man in his fifties or sixties who had recovered from COVID-19.

CDR3 amino acids: CASSQGRLAGITGELFF. As DNA, the CDR3 is TGTGCCAGCAGCCAAGGGCGTCTAGCGGGAATTACCGGGGAGCTGTTTTTT. This chain links TRBV3-1 (or the pseudogene TRBV3-2) with TRBJ2-2, with 9 nucleotides matching TRBD2. The junction had 8 bases not matched to a gene; V was cut back by 1 base and J by 5 bases. Germline loops: CDR1 LGHDT, CDR2 YNNKEL (reference sequence). The CDR3 length is 17 residues.

The chain is built from TRBV9 and TRBJ2-5; perhaps TRBD1 as D (6 bases). CDR3 length: 16 amino acids. The germline gives CDR1 SGDLS, CDR2 YYNGEE. V shed 3 bases and J shed 1 base, with 16 bases lying between them. The CDR3 DNA reads as TGTGCCAGCAGCGCCGCCGGCAGGGGATCCCAAGAGACCCAGTACTTC. It encodes CASSAAGRGSQETQYF.

The rearrangement joins TRBV10-3 to TRBJ2-3; perhaps TRBD2 as D (5 bases). The CDR3 length is 14 residues. Germline values: CDR1 ENHRY, CDR2 SYGVKD. This CDR3 reads CALAGDGSTDTQYF. Here the CDR3 DNA reads TGTGCTCTAGCTGGGGATGGAAGCACAGATACGCAGTATTTT.

With regard to this clone: Other DNA variants within this sample encode the same CDR3. J is TRBJ2-5 and V is TRBV19; the match to TRBD1 covers 8 bases. CDR3 length: 12 amino acids. The germline V gene has CDR1 LNHDA and CDR2 SQIVND (reference sequence). J was trimmed by 4 bases and V by 6 bases; bases with no gene match: 1. The DNA of the CDR3 is TGTGCCAGTAGCAGGGGGCCAGAGACCCAGTACTTC. Its protein is CASSRGPETQYF.

The rearrangement links TRBV5-1 to TRBJ1-6; 8 bases are a match to TRBD1. Per the germline V gene, CDR1 is SGHRS and CDR2 is YFSETQ. CDR3 length equals 15 residues. The J segment lost 8 bases and the V segment lost 4 bases, leaving 8 bases of the junction unmatched. The CDR3 region has the DNA TGCGCCAGCAGCATCGACAGGGGCTACGATTCACCCCTCCACTTT. Amino acids: CASSIDRGYDSPLHF.

This clone was seen only a few times. V is TRBV5-4 and J is TRBJ1-1, with TRBD1 as a possible D gene (6 bases). The V gene lost 0 bases and the J gene lost 0 bases, with 12 bases spanning the gap. The CDR3 has 16 amino acids. Germline V lookup: CDR1 SGHNT, CDR2 YYREEE (reference sequence). The CDR3 DNA follows: TGTGCCAGCAGCTTGGGAGCGGGGGGCCTGAACACTGAAGCTTTCTTT. It codes for CASSLGAGGLNTEAFF. The whole variable domain, remainder taken from reference TRBV5-4 and TRBJ1-1, is ETGVTQSPTHLIKTRGQQVTLRCSSQSGHNTVSWYQQALGQGPQFIFQYYREEENGRGNFPPRFSGLQFPNYSSELNVNALELDDSALYLCASSLGAGGLNTEAFFGQGTRLTVV.

The chain joins TRBV19 to TRBJ2-3; 13 bases agree with TRBD2. The CDR3 loop spans 15 amino acids. CDR1 and CDR2 from the germline V gene are LNHDA and SQIVND (reference sequence). Germline trimming cut 8 bases from V and 6 bases from J; bases unmatched to any gene: 8. The CDR3 region is CASRRTSGSYDTQYF. CDR3 coding DNA: TGTGCCAGTCGGAGGACTAGCGGGAGTTACGATACGCAGTATTTT.

J is TRBJ2-3 and V is TRBV6-2 or TRBV6-3, with 8 nucleotides matching TRBD1. After removal of 2 bases from V and 4 bases from J, the junction contained 5 bases not matched to a gene. The CDR3 totals 15 residues. Per the germline V gene, CDR1 is MNHEY and CDR2 is SVGEGT. CDR3: CASSYDRGSSDTQYF. The CDR3 region has the DNA TGTGCCAGCAGTTACGACAGGGGAAGCTCAGATACGCAGTATTTT.

The chain uses TRBV7-8 and TRBJ1-1; D is perhaps TRBD1 (5 bases). In germline, CDR1 is SGHVS, CDR2 FQNEAQ. CDR3 length: 14 residues. Trimming removed 5 bases from V and 4 bases from J, with 14 bases in between. In nucleotides, the CDR3 is TGTGCCAGCAGCCTTTCGGGGGTTGTCACTGAAGCTTTCTTT. Its protein product is CASSLSGVVTEAFF. Combining the CDR3 with reference TRBV7-8 and TRBJ1-1 gives the whole variable domain GAGVSQSPRYKVAKRGQDVALRCDPISGHVSLFWYQQALGQGPEFLTYFQNEAQLDKSGLPSDRFFAERPEGSVSTLKIQRTQQEDSAVYLCASSLSGVVTEAFFGQGTRLTVV.

The gene calls are TRBV5-1 and TRBJ2-2; 8 nucleotides line up with TRBD2. The CDR3 is 17 residues long. CDR1 SGHRS and CDR2 YFSETQ come from the germline V gene. V was pared by 0 bases and J by 7 bases, with 11 bases of the junction left unmatched. This CDR3 is CASSLAAGGYVGGELFF. CDR3 bases: TGCGCCAGCAGCTTGGCGGCGGGGGGCTACGTTGGCGGGGAGCTGTTTTTT.

The chain combines TRBV7-3 with TRBJ2-1; no clear D. V was pared by 3 bases and J by 0 bases, with 9 bases between. Germline values: CDR1 SGHTA, CDR2 FQGTGA. The CDR3 covers 15 residues. CDR3 bases: TGTGCCAGCAGCTTCGACTCGAGCTCCTACAATGAGCAGTTCTTC. Its translation is CASSFDSSSYNEQFF.

The gene calls are TRBV7-2 and TRBJ1-6, with D tentatively TRBD1 (6 bases). The CDR3 covers 16 residues. V lost 2 bases, J lost 0 bases, and 8 bases lay in between. The germline gives CDR1 SGHTA, CDR2 FQGNSA. The CDR3 coding sequence is TGTGCCAGCAGCTTAACAGGGAGCTCCTATAATTCACCCCTCCACTTT. The encoded protein is CASSLTGSSYNSPLHF.

The chain links TRBV19 to TRBJ1-2; 8 bases line up with TRBD1. Germline trimming cut 3 bases from V and 6 bases from J; bases unmatched to any gene: 6. The CDR3 has 14 residues. The germline CDR1 and CDR2 sequences are LNHDA and SQIVND (reference sequence). This CDR3 reads CASSITQGANGYTF. The DNA of the CDR3 is TGTGCCAGTAGTATCACCCAGGGGGCGAATGGCTACACCTTC. Complete variable domain (other parts from reference TRBV19 and TRBJ1-2): DGGITQSPKYLFRKEGQNVTLSCEQNLNHDAMYWYRQDPGQGLRLIYYSQIVNDFQKGDIAEGYSVSREKKESFPLTVTSAQKNPTAFYLCASSITQGANGYTFGSGTRLTVV.

The genes are TRBV5-1 and TRBJ2-7, with 9 bases lining up with TRBD2. V trimming: 0 bases; J trimming: 3 bases; junction bases outside the gene matches: 4. CDR3 length equals 15 residues. The germline CDR1 and CDR2 sequences are SGHRS and YFSETQ. The CDR3 nucleotides read TGCGCCAGCAGCTTGGTAGCGGGAGAGATCTACGAGCAGTACTTC. Protein: CASSLVAGEIYEQYF.

This chain connects TRBV27 to TRBJ2-7; TRBD1 matches 11 bases. V dropped 3 bases and J dropped 5; count of bases not matched to a gene: 9. The CDR3 has 16 residues. Per the germline V gene, CDR1 is MNHEY and CDR2 is SMNVEV (reference sequence). This CDR3 reads CASSFITGQGGNEQYF. As DNA, the CDR3 is TGTGCCAGCAGTTTCATCACGGGACAGGGGGGTAACGAGCAGTACTTC.

This chain connects TRBV30 to TRBJ2-7; D might be TRBD2 (6 bases). Trimming removed 3 bases from V and 5 bases from J, with 8 bases in between. The CDR3 sequence is 11 residues long. Germline CDR1 and CDR2: GTSNPN and SVGIG (reference sequence). The CDR3 loop is CAWSRGNEQYF. CDR3 in DNA: TGTGCCTGGAGCCGGGGGAACGAGCAGTACTTC. The full variable domain, with the rest looked up from reference TRBV30 and TRBJ2-7, is SQTIHQWPATLVQPVGSPLSLECTVEGTSNPNLYWYRQAAGRGLQLLFYSVGIGQISSEVPQNLSASRPQDRQFILSSKKLLLSDSGFYLCAWSRGNEQYFGPGTRLTVT.

J is TRBJ1-3 and V is TRBV4-1; D unclear. CDR3 length equals 16 residues. Trimming took 2 bases from V and 0 from J, leaving 11 bases between them. CDR1 and CDR2 (germline): MGHRA, YSYEKL. In nucleotides, the CDR3 is TGCGCCAGCAGCCAACCGAACAGAGACTCTGGAAACACCATATATTTT. The encoded protein is CASSQPNRDSGNTIYF.

The rearrangement uses TRBV7-9 and TRBJ2-7; D gene uncertain. There are 14 residues in the CDR3. Trimming stripped 5 bases from V and 7 bases from J, with 18 bases between. Germline V CDR1 and CDR2: SEHNR, FQNEAQ (reference sequence). The CDR3 nucleotides read TGTGCCAGCAGCCCTAGGCTCTACCCTAGAGAGCAGTACTTC. This codes for CASSPRLYPREQYF.

V and J are TRBV28 and TRBJ1-4; 9 bases line up with TRBD1. The CDR3 is 15 residues long. The trim removed 4 bases at V and 7 bases at J, leaving 7 bases unmatched. Germline V CDR1 and CDR2: MDHEN, SYDVKM. The chain's CDR3 is CASSYPGQGSEKLFF. The DNA for the CDR3 is TGTGCCAGCAGTTACCCGGGACAGGGTTCTGAAAAACTGTTTTTT. Together with reference TRBV28 and TRBJ1-4, the CDR3 gives the full variable domain: DVKVTQSSRYLVKRTGEKVFLECVQDMDHENMFWYRQDPGLGLRLIYFSYDVKMKEKGDIPEGYSVSREKKERFSLILESASTNQTSMYLCASSYPGQGSEKLFFGSGTQLSVL.

This chain connects TRBV4-1 to TRBJ2-3; D ambiguous. Per the germline V gene, CDR1 is MGHRA and CDR2 is YSYEKL. Trimming left V 4 bases short and J 2 bases short, with 13 bases between. The CDR3 sequence is 15 residues long. The CDR3 is CASSPAGLATDTQYF. Here the CDR3 DNA reads TGCGCCAGCAGCCCCGCTGGTCTGGCCACAGATACGCAGTATTTT.

This chain links TRBV3-1 (or the pseudogene TRBV3-2) with TRBJ2-1, with D tentatively TRBD2 (5 bases). Looked up from germline, CDR1 is LGHDT and CDR2 is YNNKEL (reference sequence). CDR3 length: 13 residues. The ends were cut back, 1 base at V and 9 bases at J, with 10 bases in the middle. CDR3 sequence (DNA): TGTGCCAGCAGCCAAGTTCGTGGAGGTGAGCAGTTCTTC. Its protein product is CASSQVRGGEQFF.

The table lists this clone with a few counts. The DNA for the CDR3 is TGTGCCAGCAGCGTTCAGCAGGGGAACGGTTACTATGGCTACACCTTC. This sequence encodes CASSVQQGNGYYGYTF. The J gene is TRBJ1-2, the V gene TRBV9, with a possible D match to TRBD1 (6 bases). Germline V gene data show CDR1 as SGDLS and CDR2 as YYNGEE. Trimming pared 2 bases from V and 3 bases from J, leaving 17 bases between. The CDR3 spans 16 residues.

The chain uses TRBV27 and TRBJ2-3; D unclear. There are 15 residues in the CDR3. CDR1 and CDR2 (germline): MNHEY, SMNVEV (reference sequence). V was trimmed by 3 bases and J by 2 bases, leaving 12 bases between them. CDR3 residues: CASSLLPVATDTQYF. CDR3 coding DNA: TGTGCCAGCAGTTTGCTGCCAGTTGCCACAGATACGCAGTATTTT.

The chain employs TRBV30 and TRBJ1-5, with a weak D call TRBD1 (5 bases). This CDR3 spans 12 amino acids. Germline V lookup: CDR1 GTSNPN, CDR2 SVGIG (reference sequence). Trimming stripped 5 bases from V and 7 bases from J, with 12 bases between. Here the CDR3 reads CAWARGSQPQHF. The CDR3 nucleotides are TGTGCCTGGGCAAGGGGTTCGCAGCCCCAGCATTTT.

The rearrangement links TRBV19 to TRBJ2-1; possible D gene TRBD2, 6 bases. The germline V gene encodes CDR1 LNHDA and CDR2 SQIVND (reference sequence). CDR3 size: 17 residues. Trimming shortened V by 3 bases and J by 4 bases, and 19 bases separated the two germline ends. CDR3 coding DNA: TGTGCCAGTAGTATCAAGCAAGCGGGTGGGATTTACAATGAGCAGTTCTTC. It is translated as CASSIKQAGGIYNEQFF.

The chain employs TRBV5-1 and TRBJ1-6; 8 positions agree with TRBD1. The CDR3 is 14 amino acids. Germline V gene lookup returns CDR1 SGHRS and CDR2 YFSETQ. J lost 10 bases, V lost 4 bases, and 7 bases had no gene match. The CDR3 loop is CASSAGQGQSPLHF. In nucleotides, the CDR3 is TGCGCCAGCAGCGCCGGACAGGGCCAATCACCCCTCCACTTT. The entire variable domain, with the rest obtained from reference TRBV5-1 and TRBJ1-6, is as follows: KAGVTQTPRYLIKTRGQQVTLSCSPISGHRSVSWYQQTPGQGLQFLFEYFSETQRNKGNFPGRFSGRQFSNSRSEMNVSTLELGDSALYLCASSAGQGQSPLHFGNGTRLTVT.

The chain employs TRBV6-5 and TRBJ1-5, with 7 bases identical to TRBD1. The CDR3 runs 13 residues. With V trimmed by 6 bases and J by 4 bases, 3 bases remained unmatched. Germline CDR1 reads MNHEY; CDR2 reads SVGAGI. Here the CDR3 DNA reads TGTGCCAGCAGGAGACAGGGAAATCAGCCCCAGCATTTT. Protein product: CASRRQGNQPQHF.

The chain carries TRBV25-1 and TRBJ1-5, with D possibly being TRBD1 (6 bases). Germline V gene data show CDR1 as MGHDK and CDR2 as SYGVNS. This CDR3 spans 13 amino acids. Trimming took off 4 bases at V and 7 bases at J, with 11 bases between the two ends. This CDR3 reads CASSGSRGQPQHF. The CDR3 bases are TGTGCCAGCAGTGGTTCCAGGGGACAGCCCCAGCATTTT.

The CDR3 protein is CASSPRQGESYGYTF. CDR3 nucleotide sequence: TGTGCCAGCTCACCCCGACAGGGGGAGAGCTATGGCTACACCTTC. The V and J genes are TRBV18 and TRBJ1-2; 9 bases line up with TRBD1. V dropped 3 bases and J dropped 4; count of bases not matched to a gene: 6. This CDR3 region has 15 residues. Per germline, CDR1 KGHSH and CDR2 LQKENI.

The V and J genes are TRBV6-5 and TRBJ1-1, with a possible D match to TRBD1 (6 bases). V shed 0 bases and J shed 0 bases, with 11 bases lying between them. The germline V gene has CDR1 MNHEY and CDR2 SVGAGI. This CDR3 has 16 amino acids. CDR3 sequence (DNA): TGTGCCAGCAGTTACTCGGACAGAGCCATGAACACTGAAGCTTTCTTT. Amino acids: CASSYSDRAMNTEAFF.

The chain is built from TRBV10-3 and TRBJ2-5, with D possibly being TRBD2 (5 bases). Germline CDR1 and CDR2: ENHRY and SYGVKD. Trimming removed 0 bases from V and 1 base from J, with 9 bases in between. This CDR3 region has 15 residues. The CDR3: CAISESSGPQETQYF. CDR3 bases: TGTGCCATCAGTGAGTCGAGCGGCCCCCAAGAGACCCAGTACTTC.

The chain joins TRBV7-2 to TRBJ2-1; TRBD1 matches 7 bases. J lost 4 bases, V lost 5 bases, and 8 bases had no gene match. In germline, CDR1 is SGHTA, CDR2 FQGNSA. The CDR3 length is 15 residues. The CDR3 DNA follows: TGTGCCAGCAGCGCGACAGGGTTAGGGTACAATGAGCAGTTCTTC. It translates to CASSATGLGYNEQFF.